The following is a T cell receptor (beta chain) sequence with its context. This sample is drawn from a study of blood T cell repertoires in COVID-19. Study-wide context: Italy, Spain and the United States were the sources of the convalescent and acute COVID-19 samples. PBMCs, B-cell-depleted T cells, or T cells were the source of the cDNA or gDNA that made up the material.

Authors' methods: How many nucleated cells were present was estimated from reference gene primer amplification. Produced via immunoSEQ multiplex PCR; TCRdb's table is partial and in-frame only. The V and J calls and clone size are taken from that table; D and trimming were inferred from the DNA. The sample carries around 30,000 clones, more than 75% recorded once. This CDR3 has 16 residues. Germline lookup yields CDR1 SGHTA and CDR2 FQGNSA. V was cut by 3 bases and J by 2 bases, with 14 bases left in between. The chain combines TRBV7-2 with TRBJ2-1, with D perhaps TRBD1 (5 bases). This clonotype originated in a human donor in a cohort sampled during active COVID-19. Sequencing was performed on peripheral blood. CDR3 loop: CASSLALGATYNEQFF. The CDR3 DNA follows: TGTGCCAGCAGCTTGGCTCTAGGGGCCACCTACAATGAGCAGTTCTTC.